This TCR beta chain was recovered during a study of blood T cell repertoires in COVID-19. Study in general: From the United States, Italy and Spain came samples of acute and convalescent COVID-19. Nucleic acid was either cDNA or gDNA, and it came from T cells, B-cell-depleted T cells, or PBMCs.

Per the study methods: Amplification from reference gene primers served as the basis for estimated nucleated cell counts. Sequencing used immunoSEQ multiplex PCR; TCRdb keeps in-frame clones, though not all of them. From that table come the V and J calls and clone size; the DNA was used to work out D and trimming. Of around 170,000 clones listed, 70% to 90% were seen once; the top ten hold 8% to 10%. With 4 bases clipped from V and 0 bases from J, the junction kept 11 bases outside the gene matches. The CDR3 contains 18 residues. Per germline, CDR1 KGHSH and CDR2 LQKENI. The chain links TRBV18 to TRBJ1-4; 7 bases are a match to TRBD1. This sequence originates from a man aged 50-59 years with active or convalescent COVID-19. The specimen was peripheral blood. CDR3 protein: CASSRPLDDRATNEKLFF. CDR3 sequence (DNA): TGTGCCAGCTCACGACCTTTAGATGACAGGGCAACTAATGAAAAACTGTTTTTT.